The entry below gives a single T cell receptor beta chain sequence along with its context. The antigen remains undetermined. This record belongs to a study of circulating and synovial CD4+ cells in juvenile arthritis. Study conclusions and caveats: Compared with bulk blood, circulating pathogenic-like lymphocytes shared substantially more CDR3 sequences with synovial T cells.

The protocol was immunoSEQ multiplex PCR, while the TCRdb copy is restricted to in-frame clones and leaves out a portion. The table lists about 36,000 clones, approximately 93% of them singletons. There are 12 residues in the CDR3. Germline lookup yields CDR1 SNHLY and CDR2 FYNNEI. The germline V and J ends were trimmed by 11 bases and 0 bases, with 9 bases remaining between them. Material for sequencing was CD4+ T cells from blood. The source of this sequence is a human donor with juvenile idiopathic arthritis. V usage is TRBV2 and J usage is TRBJ2-3, with D possibly being TRBD1 (5 bases). CDR3 residues: CAGQGSTDTQYF. DNA for the CDR3: TGTGCCGGGCAGGGCAGCACAGATACGCAGTATTTT.